These 8 T cell receptor beta chains share one sample of origin, sequenced in a study of shared clonotypes between healthy human individuals. CD45RO-negative, CCR7-selected cells formed the naive CD8 fraction, which excluded terminally differentiated effector memory CD45RA+ cells. Measured with immunoSEQ multiplex PCR; TCRdb has only the in-frame clones, and not every one. Of millions of clones in the sample, about 95% were seen once. The specimen was naive CD8+ T cells sorted from blood. The receptors were gathered from a man aged 18 to 29 in good health.

The V gene is TRBV6-5, the J gene TRBJ1-3; maybe TRBD1 (6 bases). Germline V lookup: CDR1 MNHEY, CDR2 SVGAGI. This CDR3 has 13 amino acids. Trimming shortened V by 7 bases and J by 4 bases, and 11 bases separated the two germline ends. The DNA for the CDR3 is TGTGCCAGCAAATCAGGGGAGGGAAACACCATATATTTT. It codes for CASKSGEGNTIYF.

The chain recombines TRBV29-1 with TRBJ2-4; D is perhaps TRBD1 (5 bases). There are 14 residues in the CDR3. Germline V gene sequence: CDR1 SQVTM, CDR2 ANQGSEA. Trimming took 6 bases from V and 6 from J, leaving 18 bases between them. The CDR3 protein is CSVHLGRDRNIQYF. CDR3 bases: TGCAGCGTCCACCTGGGCAGGGATAGAAACATTCAGTACTTC. The whole variable domain, filled in from reference TRBV29-1 and TRBJ2-4, reads SAVISQKPSRDICQRGTSLTIQCQVDSQVTMMFWYRQQPGQSLTLIATANQGSEATYESGFVIDKFPISRPNLTFSTLTVSNMSPEDSSIYLCSVHLGRDRNIQYFGAGTRLSVL.

The chain links TRBV18 to TRBJ2-7; the D gene is possibly TRBD2 (5 bases). The CDR3 extends over 15 amino acids. CDR1 KGHSH and CDR2 LQKENI come from the germline V gene. Trimming removed 4 bases at V and 0 bases at J, with 13 bases between. The CDR3: CASSLDPGISYEQYF. The CDR3 nucleotides are TGTGCCAGCTCACTCGACCCGGGGATCTCCTACGAGCAGTACTTC.

This clone was counted once. Other DNA sequences in this sample translate to the same CDR3. The rearrangement links TRBV5-6 to TRBJ2-7, with D uncertain. Germline lookup yields CDR1 SGHDT and CDR2 YYEEEE. V dropped 4 bases and J dropped 6 bases, with 11 bases sitting between them. The CDR3 is made up of 12 amino acids. Here the CDR3 reads CASSLGPFEQYF. DNA for the CDR3: TGTGCCAGCAGCCTTGGCCCTTTCGAGCAGTACTTC.

The chain links TRBV9 to TRBJ2-5; D unresolved. The germline CDR1 and CDR2 sequences are SGDLS and YYNGEE. Trimming left V 3 bases short and J 5 bases short, with 11 bases between. This CDR3 contains 13 residues. CDR3 bases: TGTGCCAGCAGCGAACCTTCCCACGAGACCCAGTACTTC. Protein product: CASSEPSHETQYF.

The V and J genes are TRBV20-1 and TRBJ2-5; the D is unclear. CDR3 length: 10 amino acids. In germline, CDR1 is DFQATT, CDR2 SNEGSKA (reference sequence). The CDR3 region is CATSMETQYF. DNA for the CDR3: TGCGCGACCTCTATGGAGACCCAGTACTTC.

Regarding this clone: Other DNA sequences from this sample encode an identical CDR3 as well. V and J are TRBV5-6 and TRBJ2-7, with TRBD1 as a possible D gene (5 bases). CDR3 length: 14 amino acids. Trimming took off 0 bases at V and 7 bases at J, with 14 bases between the two ends. The germline V gene encodes CDR1 SGHDT and CDR2 YYEEEE. CDR3: CASSLGQGLYEQYF. In DNA form, the CDR3 reads TGTGCCAGCAGCTTGGGCCAGGGTCTCTATGAGCAGTACTTC.

The chain is built from TRBV2 and TRBJ2-2; D call uncertain. The CDR3 is 12 residues long. The germline CDR1 and CDR2 sequences are SNHLY and FYNNEI. The V gene lost 7 bases and the J gene lost 3 bases, with 6 bases spanning the gap. The CDR3, as DNA: TGTGCCAGCAAGAAAGACACCGGGGAGCTGTTTTTT. Amino acids: CASKKDTGELFF.